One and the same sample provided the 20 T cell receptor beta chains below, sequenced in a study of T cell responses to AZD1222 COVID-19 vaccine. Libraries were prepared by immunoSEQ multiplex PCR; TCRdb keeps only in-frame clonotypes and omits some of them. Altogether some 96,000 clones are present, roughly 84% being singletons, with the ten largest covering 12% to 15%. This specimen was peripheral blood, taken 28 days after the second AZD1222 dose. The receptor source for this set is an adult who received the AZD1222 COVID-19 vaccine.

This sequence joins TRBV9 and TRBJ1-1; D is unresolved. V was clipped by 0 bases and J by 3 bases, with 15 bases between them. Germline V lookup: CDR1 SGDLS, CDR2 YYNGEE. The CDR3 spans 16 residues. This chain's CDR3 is CASSVGVSTSDTEAFF. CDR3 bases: TGTGCCAGCAGCGTAGGAGTCTCAACATCCGACACTGAAGCTTTCTTT.

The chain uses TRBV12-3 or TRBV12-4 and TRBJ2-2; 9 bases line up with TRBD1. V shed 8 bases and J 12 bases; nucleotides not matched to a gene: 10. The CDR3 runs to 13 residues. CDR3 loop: CASGRDRVGKLFF. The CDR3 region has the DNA TGTGCCAGCGGCCGGGACAGGGTCGGAAAGCTGTTTTTT.

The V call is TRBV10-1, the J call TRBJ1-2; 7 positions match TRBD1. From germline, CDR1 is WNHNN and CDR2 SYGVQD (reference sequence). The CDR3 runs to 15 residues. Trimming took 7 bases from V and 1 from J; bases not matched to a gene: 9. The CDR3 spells CASITQGVRNYGYTF. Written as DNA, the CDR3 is TGCGCCAGCATCACCCAGGGGGTCCGTAACTATGGCTACACCTTC.

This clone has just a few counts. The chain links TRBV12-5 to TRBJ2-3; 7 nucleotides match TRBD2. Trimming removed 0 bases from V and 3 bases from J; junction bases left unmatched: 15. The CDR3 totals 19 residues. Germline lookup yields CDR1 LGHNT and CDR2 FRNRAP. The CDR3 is CASGLVRPSGLPSTDTQYF. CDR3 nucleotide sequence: TGTGCTAGTGGTTTGGTACGGCCTAGCGGATTGCCGAGTACAGATACGCAGTATTTT.

This chain's CDR3 is CASSLEGTGGTEAFF. CDR3 coding DNA: TGCGCCAGCAGCTTGGAAGGGACAGGGGGCACTGAAGCTTTCTTT. V is TRBV5-1 and J is TRBJ1-1; 11 bases agree with TRBD1. After removal of 0 bases from V and 4 bases from J, the junction contained 2 bases not matched to a gene. CDR1 SGHRS and CDR2 YFSETQ come from the germline V gene. The CDR3 has 15 residues. The complete variable domain, with remaining parts taken from reference TRBV5-1 and TRBJ1-1, reads KAGVTQTPRYLIKTRGQQVTLSCSPISGHRSVSWYQQTPGQGLQFLFEYFSETQRNKGNFPGRFSGRQFSNSRSEMNVSTLELGDSALYLCASSLEGTGGTEAFFGQGTRLTVV.

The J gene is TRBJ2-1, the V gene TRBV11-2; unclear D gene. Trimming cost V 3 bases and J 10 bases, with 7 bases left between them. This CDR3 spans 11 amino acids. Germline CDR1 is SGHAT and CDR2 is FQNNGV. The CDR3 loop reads CASSFMMEQFF. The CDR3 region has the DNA TGTGCCAGCAGCTTTATGATGGAGCAGTTCTTC.

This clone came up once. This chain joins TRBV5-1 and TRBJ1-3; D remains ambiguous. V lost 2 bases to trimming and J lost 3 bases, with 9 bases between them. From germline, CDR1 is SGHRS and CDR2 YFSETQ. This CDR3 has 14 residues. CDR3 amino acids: CASSFSPGGNTIYF. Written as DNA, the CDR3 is TGCGCCAGCAGCTTTTCCCCAGGTGGAAACACCATATATTTT. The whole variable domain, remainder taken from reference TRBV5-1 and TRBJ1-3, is KAGVTQTPRYLIKTRGQQVTLSCSPISGHRSVSWYQQTPGQGLQFLFEYFSETQRNKGNFPGRFSGRQFSNSRSEMNVSTLELGDSALYLCASSFSPGGNTIYFGEGSWLTVV.

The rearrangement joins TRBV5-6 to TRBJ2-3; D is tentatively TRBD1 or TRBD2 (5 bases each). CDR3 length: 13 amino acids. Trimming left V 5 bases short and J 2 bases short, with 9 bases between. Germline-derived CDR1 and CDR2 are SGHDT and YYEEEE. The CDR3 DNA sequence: TGTGCCAGCAGACGGGACCTCACAGATACGCAGTATTTT. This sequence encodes CASRRDLTDTQYF. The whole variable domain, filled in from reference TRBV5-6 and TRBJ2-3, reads DAGVTQSPTHLIKTRGQQVTLRCSPKSGHDTVSWYQQALGQGPQFIFQYYEEEERQRGNFPDRFSGHQFPNYSSELNVNALLLGDSALYLCASRRDLTDTQYFGPGTRLTVL.

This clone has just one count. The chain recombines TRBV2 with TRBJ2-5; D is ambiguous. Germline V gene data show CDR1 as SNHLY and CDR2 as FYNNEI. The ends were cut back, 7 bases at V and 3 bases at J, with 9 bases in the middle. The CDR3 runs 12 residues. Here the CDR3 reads CASKALEETQYF. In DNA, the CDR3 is TGTGCCAGCAAAGCTCTAGAAGAGACCCAGTACTTC.

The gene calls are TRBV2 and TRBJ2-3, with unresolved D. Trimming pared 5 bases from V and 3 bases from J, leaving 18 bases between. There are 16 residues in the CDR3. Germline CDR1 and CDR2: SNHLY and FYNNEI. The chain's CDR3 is CASSFQLRSPTDTQYF. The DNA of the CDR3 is TGTGCCAGCAGTTTTCAACTAAGATCTCCTACAGATACGCAGTATTTT.

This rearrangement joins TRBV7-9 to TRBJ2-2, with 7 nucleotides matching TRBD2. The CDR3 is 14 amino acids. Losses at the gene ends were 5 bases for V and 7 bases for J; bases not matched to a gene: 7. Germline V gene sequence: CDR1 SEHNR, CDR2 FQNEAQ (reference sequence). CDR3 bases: TGTGCCAGCAGCACCGAAGGGACTATCGGGGAGCTGTTTTTT. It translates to CASSTEGTIGELFF.

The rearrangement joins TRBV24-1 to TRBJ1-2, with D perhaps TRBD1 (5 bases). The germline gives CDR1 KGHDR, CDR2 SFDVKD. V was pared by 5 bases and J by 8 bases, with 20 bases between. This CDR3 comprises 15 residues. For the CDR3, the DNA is TGTGCCACCAGTGCTTCAGGGACTCCATCAGGGGGCTACACCTTC. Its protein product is CATSASGTPSGGYTF.

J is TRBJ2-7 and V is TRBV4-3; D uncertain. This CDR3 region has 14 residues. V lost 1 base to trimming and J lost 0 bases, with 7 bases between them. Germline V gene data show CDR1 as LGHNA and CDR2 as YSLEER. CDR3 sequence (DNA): TGCGCCAGCAGCCAAGCATTGAGCTCCTACGAGCAGTACTTC. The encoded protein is CASSQALSSYEQYF.

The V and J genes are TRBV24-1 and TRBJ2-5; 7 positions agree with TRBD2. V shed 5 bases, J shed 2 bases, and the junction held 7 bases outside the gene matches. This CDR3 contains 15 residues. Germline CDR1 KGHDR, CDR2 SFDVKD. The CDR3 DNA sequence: TGTGCCACCAGTGGGGAGGGTTCGCATCAAGAGACCCAGTACTTC. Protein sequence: CATSGEGSHQETQYF.

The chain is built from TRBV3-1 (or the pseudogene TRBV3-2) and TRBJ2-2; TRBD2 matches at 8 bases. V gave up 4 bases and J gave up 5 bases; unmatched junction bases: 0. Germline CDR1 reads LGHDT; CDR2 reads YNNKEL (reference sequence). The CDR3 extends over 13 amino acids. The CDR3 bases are TGTGCCAGCAGCCGCGGGAGGACCGGGGAGCTGTTTTTT. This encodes CASSRGRTGELFF.

In DNA form, the CDR3 reads TGTGCCAGCAGCTTAGGACAGGTCTCCTTGAACACTGAAGCTTTCTTT. Translating gives CASSLGQVSLNTEAFF. The V gene is TRBV11-2, the J gene TRBJ1-1; tentative D call: TRBD1 (6 bases). The CDR3 runs 16 residues. Germline V gene lookup returns CDR1 SGHAT and CDR2 FQNNGV. The V and J ends lost 1 base and 0 bases respectively, with 12 bases between them.

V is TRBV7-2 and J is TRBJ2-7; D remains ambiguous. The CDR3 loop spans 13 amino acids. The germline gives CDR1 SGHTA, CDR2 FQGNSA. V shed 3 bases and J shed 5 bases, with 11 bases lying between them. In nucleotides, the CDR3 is TGTGCCAGCAGCTTTGATCCTAAGGACGAGCAGTACTTC. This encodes CASSFDPKDEQYF. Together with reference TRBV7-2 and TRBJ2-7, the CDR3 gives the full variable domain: GAGVSQSPSNKVTEKGKDVELRCDPISGHTALYWYRQSLGQGLEFLIYFQGNSAPDKSGLPSDRFSAERTGGSVSTLTIQRTQQEDSAVYLCASSFDPKDEQYFGPGTRLTVT.

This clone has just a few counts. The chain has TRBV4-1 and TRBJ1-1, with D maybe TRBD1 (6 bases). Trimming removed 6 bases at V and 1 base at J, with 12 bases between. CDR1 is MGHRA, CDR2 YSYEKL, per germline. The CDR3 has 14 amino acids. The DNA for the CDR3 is TGCGCCAGCAGGTCCCCCAGGGGGAACACTGAAGCTTTCTTT. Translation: CASRSPRGNTEAFF.

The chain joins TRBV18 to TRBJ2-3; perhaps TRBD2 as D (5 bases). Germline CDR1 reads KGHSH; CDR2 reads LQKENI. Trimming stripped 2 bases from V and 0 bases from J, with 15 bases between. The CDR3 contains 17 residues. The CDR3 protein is CASSPNSVGLSTDTQYF. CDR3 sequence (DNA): TGTGCCAGCTCACCAAACTCGGTAGGACTCAGCACAGATACGCAGTATTTT.

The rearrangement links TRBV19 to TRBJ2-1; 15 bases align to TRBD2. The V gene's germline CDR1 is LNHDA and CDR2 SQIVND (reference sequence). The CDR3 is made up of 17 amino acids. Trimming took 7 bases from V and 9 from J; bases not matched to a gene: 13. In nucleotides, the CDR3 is TGTGCCAGTACCCAAAATGGACTAGCGGGAGGGTCGGGTGAGCAGTTCTTC. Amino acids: CASTQNGLAGGSGEQFF.